Each of the 2 T cell receptor beta chains below was sequenced from the same sample in a study of glioma-infiltrating T cells after dendritic cell vaccination. Libraries were prepared by immunoSEQ multiplex PCR; TCRdb keeps only in-frame clonotypes and omits some of them. The table has around 83,000 clones, around 84% seen once. Regarding time point: after dendritic cell vaccination, including at tumor progression/relapse. The source material was blood, sampled after dendritic cell vaccination. These receptors all come from a human donor with glioblastoma.

V and J are TRBV9 and TRBJ2-1; D uncertain. The CDR3 contains 14 residues. V was shortened by 0 bases and J by 5 bases, with 9 bases between the two germline ends. CDR1 SGDLS and CDR2 YYNGEE come from the germline V gene. The CDR3, as DNA: TGTGCCAGCAGCGTAGCGGCTAGAAACAATGAGCAGTTCTTC. It codes for CASSVAARNNEQFF.

The chain couples TRBV5-1 to TRBJ1-1, with TRBD1 as a possible D gene (6 bases). This CDR3 contains 16 residues. CDR1 is SGHRS, CDR2 YFSETQ, per germline. V dropped 0 bases and J dropped 1 base, with 13 bases sitting between them. This chain's CDR3 is CASSLAGRGKNTEAFF. The CDR3, as DNA: TGCGCCAGCAGCTTGGCTGGCAGGGGTAAGAACACTGAAGCTTTCTTT. Together with reference TRBV5-1 and TRBJ1-1, the CDR3 gives the full variable domain: KAGVTQTPRYLIKTRGQQVTLSCSPISGHRSVSWYQQTPGQGLQFLFEYFSETQRNKGNFPGRFSGRQFSNSRSEMNVSTLELGDSALYLCASSLAGRGKNTEAFFGQGTRLTVV.